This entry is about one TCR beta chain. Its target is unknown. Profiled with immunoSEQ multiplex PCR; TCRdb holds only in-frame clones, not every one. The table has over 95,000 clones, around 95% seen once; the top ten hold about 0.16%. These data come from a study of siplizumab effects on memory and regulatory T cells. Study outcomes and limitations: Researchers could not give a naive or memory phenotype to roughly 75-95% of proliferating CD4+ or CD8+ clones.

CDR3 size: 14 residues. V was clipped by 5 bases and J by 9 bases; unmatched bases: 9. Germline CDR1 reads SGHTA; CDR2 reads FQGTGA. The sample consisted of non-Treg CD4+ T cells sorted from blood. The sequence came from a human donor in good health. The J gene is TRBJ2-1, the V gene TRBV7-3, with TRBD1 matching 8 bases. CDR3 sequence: CASSPSQGAFEQFF. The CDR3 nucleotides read TGTGCCAGCAGCCCCTCCCAGGGGGCTTTTGAGCAGTTCTTC.